This T cell receptor beta chain was retrieved from a study of blood T cell repertoires in COVID-19. Authors' analysis steps: Reference gene primer amplification yielded estimated nucleated cell counts. Only in-frame clones appear in the TCRdb table, and some are missing; sequencing was by immunoSEQ multiplex PCR. The V and J calls and clone size come from that table; D and trimming were worked out from the DNA. The sample contains approximately 390,000 clones, approximately 86% of which appear only once. CDR1 LGHDT and CDR2 YNNKEL come from the germline V gene (reference sequence). This CDR3 region has 15 residues. Trimming shortened V by 4 bases and J by 14 bases, and 26 bases separated the two germline ends.

The TCR comes from a woman aged 40 to 50 with acute COVID-19. Material for sequencing was PBMCs or T cells enriched from blood (not recorded which). The rearrangement links TRBV3-1 (or the pseudogene TRBV3-2) to TRBJ1-2; D remains ambiguous. CDR3 nucleotide sequence: TGTGCCAGCAGCCGAGAGAACAGCGGAGTCGGGGTTTGGACCTTC. It codes for CASSRENSGVGVWTF.